The next 16 T cell receptor beta chains were all read from a single sample in a study of T cells in Graves' hyperthyroidism and ophthalmopathy. The source material, RNA transcripts, was used to amplify TCR beta CDR3 regions. The TCR CDR3 was amplified in a first-round RT-PCR using the HTBI primer set. TCRdb re-analysed the multiplex PCR reads in MiXCR, keeping a single row per CDR3 protein. Among approximately 600,000 distinct CDR3 sequences listed, more than 13% were seen once. The specimen sequenced was blood. The receptor set was obtained from a woman in her late teens or twenties with Graves' ophthalmopathy.

This clonotype was counted ten times or more. The CDR3 region is CASRPYERIAGGPRTDTQYF. CDR3 sequence (DNA): TGTGCCAGCAGACCATACGAGAGGATAGCGGGAGGGCCGAGAACAGATACGCAGTATTTT. This chain uses TRBV11-3 with TRBJ2-3; 11 bases agree with TRBD2. Germline-derived CDR1 and CDR2 are SGHNT and YENEEA. The CDR3 covers 20 residues. V lost 6 bases and J lost 3; bases outside the gene matches: 20.

This clonotype has at least ten counts. The chain carries TRBV7-8 and TRBJ1-1; the D is unclear. The CDR3 sequence is 15 residues long. Germline loops: CDR1 SGHVS, CDR2 FQNEAQ. V lost 1 base to trimming and J lost 3 bases, with 12 bases between them. Written as DNA, the CDR3 is TGTGCCAGCAGCTTAGACCCGGGTGTGGACACTGAAGCTTTCTTT. Residues: CASSLDPGVDTEAFF.

V is TRBV15 and J is TRBJ1-2, with D unresolved. This CDR3 contains 13 residues. Germline V gene sequence: CDR1 LNHNV, CDR2 YYDKDF (reference sequence). V lost 0 bases to trimming and J lost 3 bases, with 5 bases between them. CDR3 coding DNA: TGTGCCACCAGCAGAGAAACAGACTATGGCTACACCTTC. The encoded protein is CATSRETDYGYTF.

At least ten counts were recorded for this clonotype. This rearrangement joins TRBV4-1 to TRBJ2-3; D not resolved. The CDR3 consists of 14 residues. Germline lookup yields CDR1 MGHRA and CDR2 YSYEKL. Trimming removed 0 bases from V and 5 bases from J, with 9 bases in between. The CDR3 reads CASSQDWTIDTQYF. DNA of the CDR3: TGCGCCAGCAGCCAAGATTGGACGATAGATACGCAGTATTTT.

The rearrangement joins TRBV14 to TRBJ2-2, with TRBD2 matching over 7 bases. From germline, CDR1 is SGHDN and CDR2 FVKESK. Unmatched junction bases numbered 4, after V lost 0 bases and J lost 0 bases. The length of the CDR3 is 17 residues. The CDR3 region is CASSQDWGGPNTGELFF. The CDR3 DNA is TGTGCCAGCAGCCAAGATTGGGGGGGACCGAACACCGGGGAGCTGTTTTTT. The full variable domain, completed using reference TRBV14 and TRBJ2-2, is EAGVTQFPSHSVIEKGQTVTLRCDPISGHDNLYWYRRVMGKEIKFLLHFVKESKQDESGMPNNRFLAERTGGTYSTLKVQPAELEDSGVYFCASSQDWGGPNTGELFFGEGSRLTVL.

This clonotype has at least ten counts. The chain joins TRBV2 to TRBJ2-2; D not resolved. The CDR3 contains 14 residues. Between the trimmed V and J ends, which lost 10 bases and 1 base, there was a span of 13 bases. Looked up from germline, CDR1 is SNHLY and CDR2 is FYNNEI. Written as DNA, the CDR3 is TGTGCCATCCCGCCTACACAGAACACCGGGGAGCTGTTTTTT. It codes for CAIPPTQNTGELFF.

This clonotype was seen a handful of times. The rearrangement links TRBV12-5 to TRBJ2-1; perhaps TRBD1 as D (7 bases). Trimming took off 4 bases at V and 3 bases at J, with 19 bases between the two ends. Germline V gene data show CDR1 as LGHNT and CDR2 as FRNRAP. This CDR3 spans 17 amino acids. The DNA for the CDR3 is TGTGCTAGTGGTTCGACCAGGGGGGCTGGTATCTACAATGAGCAGTTCTTC. Translation: CASGSTRGAGIYNEQFF.

This clonotype was detected ten times or more. V gene TRBV7-6 combines with J gene TRBJ2-5; the match to TRBD1 covers 9 bases. Unmatched junction bases numbered 8, after V lost 1 base and J lost 5 bases. Germline lookup yields CDR1 SGHVS and CDR2 FNYEAQ. The CDR3 consists of 16 residues. The CDR3 sequence is CASSLGPGQGGETQYF. DNA for the CDR3: TGTGCCAGCAGCTTAGGCCCGGGACAGGGCGGGGAGACCCAGTACTTC.

About this clonotype: It may be a read error: a sequence one base away is much more abundant. The CDR3 DNA is TGTGCCTGTTTAGACCGGGACAGGCTCTACGAGCAGTACTTC. Translated: CACLDRDRLYEQYF. The chain employs TRBV6-1 and TRBJ2-7; 8 bases line up with TRBD1. This CDR3 contains 14 residues. The V segment lost 11 bases and the J segment 3 bases; nucleotides outside the gene matches: 12. Germline V lookup: CDR1 MNHNS, CDR2 SASEGT.

This clonotype was picked up many times. The CDR3 reads CATTEQFF. In DNA form, the CDR3 reads TGTGCCACGACTGAGCAGTTCTTC. The rearrangement links TRBV12-3 or TRBV12-4 to TRBJ2-1, with D unresolved. Trimming shortened V by 10 bases and J by 9 bases, and 4 bases separated the two germline ends. The CDR3 totals 8 residues.

This clonotype was counted ten times or more. This chain joins TRBV20-1 and TRBJ1-5; a possible D gene is TRBD1 (5 bases). The CDR3 has 14 amino acids. Germline V gene data show CDR1 as DFQATT and CDR2 as SNEGSKA (reference sequence). Trimming pared 3 bases from V and 4 bases from J, leaving 13 bases between. The CDR3 spells CSARKSGGNQPQHF. In nucleotides, the CDR3 is TGCAGTGCTAGGAAATCGGGGGGAAATCAGCCCCAGCATTTT.

This clonotype occurred many times. The V gene is TRBV12-3 or TRBV12-4, the J gene TRBJ2-1, with D possibly TRBD2 on 5 matching bases. This CDR3 has 16 residues. V lost 2 bases, J lost 2 bases, and 13 bases lay in between. The CDR3 coding sequence is TGTGCCAGCAGTTTATACGCGGGTTCTGCCTACAATGAGCAGTTCTTC. Residues: CASSLYAGSAYNEQFF.

This clonotype has at least ten counts. The V gene is TRBV28, the J gene TRBJ1-5; TRBD1 agrees at 9 bases. Germline CDR1 is MDHEN and CDR2 is SYDVKM. The CDR3 totals 17 residues. The V and J ends lost 6 bases and 6 bases, in that order; junction bases with no gene match: 15. The CDR3 sequence: CASSGGQGGFSSQPQHF. The CDR3 DNA reads as TGTGCCAGCAGCGGGGGACAGGGTGGATTTTCCTCTCAGCCCCAGCATTTT.

This clonotype was counted only a few times. The chain combines TRBV14 with TRBJ2-7, with unresolved D. The CDR3 has 12 residues. Trimming removed 3 bases at V and 4 bases at J, with 7 bases between. Germline CDR1 and CDR2: SGHDN and FVKESK. The CDR3 sequence: CASSQEWYEQYF. As DNA, the CDR3 is TGTGCCAGCAGCCAGGAATGGTACGAGCAGTACTTC.

The sample holds a few counts of this clonotype. V usage is TRBV5-1 and J usage is TRBJ2-5; D gene uncertain. V lost 4 bases, J lost 3 bases, and 16 bases lay in between. CDR1 and CDR2 (germline): SGHRS, YFSETQ. The CDR3 has 15 residues. The CDR3 DNA sequence: TGCGCCAGCAGCCCGCCGGGCCTAGGAGAAGAGACCCAGTACTTC. This gives the protein CASSPPGLGEETQYF.

This clonotype was seen at least ten times. The chain couples TRBV29-1 to TRBJ2-5; D may be TRBD1 or TRBD2 (5 bases each). CDR1 and CDR2 from the germline V gene are SQVTM and ANQGSEA. The CDR3 length is 13 residues. Trimming pared 4 bases from V and 4 bases from J, leaving 13 bases between. The CDR3 sequence: CSVVRGQGETQYF. Here the CDR3 DNA reads TGCAGCGTTGTGAGGGGCCAGGGAGAGACCCAGTACTTC.